A single sample is the source of the 23 T cell receptor beta chains below, sequenced in a study of cytomegalovirus exposure and HLA in healthy donors. Amplification used 60 Vbeta primers and 13 Jbeta primers. Sequencing was performed with immunoSEQ multiplex PCR; in TCRdb, only in-frame clones are kept and a portion is missing. The sample has about 70,000 clones. The sequenced material came from PBMCs. These receptors originate from a female donor in good health and CMV-seropositive.

The V and J genes are TRBV4-2 and TRBJ1-1, with 7 bases fitting TRBD1. Germline V gene data show CDR1 as LGHNA and CDR2 as YNFKEQ. The length of the CDR3 is 14 residues. The J segment lost 4 bases and the V segment lost 4 bases, leaving 6 bases of the junction unmatched. The CDR3 sequence: CASSLPDRATEAFF. CDR3 nucleotide sequence: TGTGCCAGCAGCCTACCAGACAGGGCCACTGAAGCTTTCTTT.

The chain carries TRBV18 and TRBJ1-2, with TRBD1 as a possible D gene (6 bases). Per germline, CDR1 KGHSH and CDR2 LQKENI. This CDR3 region has 13 residues. Deletions cut 3 bases from V and 6 bases from J, with 11 bases between. CDR3 in DNA: TGTGCCAGCTCACCTACAGGGTGGAATGGCTACACCTTC. This sequence encodes CASSPTGWNGYTF.

About this clone itself: Sequence at one end of the junction differs from germline and may be a read error. V gene TRBV7-2 combines with J gene TRBJ1-1; the match to TRBD1 covers 8 bases. CDR3 length equals 14 residues. Germline CDR1 is SGHTA and CDR2 is FQGNSA. In DNA form, the CDR3 reads TGTGCCAGCAGCTCAGGGGGCGTGAACACTGAAGATTTCTTT. Its protein is CASSSGGVNTEDFF. The full variable domain, its missing parts supplied by reference TRBV7-2 and TRBJ1-1, is GAGVSQSPSNKVTEKGKDVELRCDPISGHTALYWYRQSLGQGLEFLIYFQGNSAPDKSGLPSDRFSAERTGGSVSTLTIQRTQQEDSAVYLCASSSGGVNTEDFFGQGTRLTVV.

V and J are TRBV6-1 and TRBJ2-7; 12 nucleotides align to TRBD2. The germline V gene encodes CDR1 MNHNS and CDR2 SASEGT. CDR3 size: 18 residues. The J segment lost 0 bases and the V segment lost 4 bases, leaving 10 bases of the junction unmatched. CDR3 nucleotides: TGTGCCAGCAGTGGACTAGCGGGGGTCCTCCCTAGCTCCTACGAGCAGTACTTC. Amino acids: CASSGLAGVLPSSYEQYF.

This chain's CDR3 is CASSPRTGGDEQYF. CDR3 sequence (DNA): TGTGCCAGCTCACCACGGACAGGGGGCGACGAGCAGTACTTC. The chain carries TRBV18 and TRBJ2-7; 11 nucleotides agree with TRBD1. The germline CDR1 and CDR2 sequences are KGHSH and LQKENI. The ends lost 1 base at V and 5 bases at J; junction bases unmatched: 1. This CDR3 region has 14 residues.

This chain uses TRBV4-1 with TRBJ1-2; 10 bases are a match to TRBD1. Germline assignment: CDR1 MGHRA and CDR2 YSYEKL. This CDR3 comprises 16 residues. V lost 1 base, J lost 4 bases, and 6 bases stayed unmatched. CDR3 sequence (DNA): TGCGCCAGCAGCCAAGGGACGGACAGGGGGTTCTATGGCTACACCTTC. Residues: CASSQGTDRGFYGYTF.

This rearrangement joins TRBV28 to TRBJ1-5, with 7 bases fitting TRBD1. Looked up from germline, CDR1 is MDHEN and CDR2 is SYDVKM. The CDR3 has 15 residues. The V and J ends lost 6 bases and 4 bases, in that order; junction bases with no gene match: 9. The CDR3 DNA follows: TGTGCCAGCAGACTTGCCGGGACAGCTAATCAGCCCCAGCATTTT. The encoded protein is CASRLAGTANQPQHF.

J is TRBJ1-1 and V is TRBV30, with TRBD1 as a possible D gene (6 bases). The CDR3 covers 13 residues. CDR1 and CDR2 from the germline V gene are GTSNPN and SVGIG (reference sequence). V was cut by 2 bases and J by 1 base, with 8 bases left in between. The CDR3 DNA is TGTGCCTGGAGTCCACAGGGGAACACTGAAGCTTTCTTT. Translated: CAWSPQGNTEAFF.

This sequence joins TRBV6-5 and TRBJ1-2; D remains unclear. With 5 bases removed from V and 5 bases from J, the gap between germline ends came to 18 bases. Germline loops: CDR1 MNHEY, CDR2 SVGAGI. The CDR3 spans 15 residues. CDR3 loop: CASSPPVPGIYGYTF. CDR3 DNA sequence: TGTGCCAGCAGTCCCCCCGTGCCGGGAATATATGGCTACACCTTC.

J is TRBJ2-7 and V is TRBV18, with TRBD1 identical over 7 bases. The CDR3 consists of 14 residues. Germline assignment: CDR1 KGHSH and CDR2 LQKENI. Germline trimming cut 3 bases from V and 3 bases from J; bases unmatched to any gene: 5. The DNA of the CDR3 is TGTGCCAGCTCACCGACCGGGACAGACTACGAGCAGTACTTC. This codes for CASSPTGTDYEQYF.

The chain couples TRBV4-1 to TRBJ2-3, with D perhaps matching TRBD1 (5 bases). V was shortened by 0 bases and J by 2 bases, with 12 bases between the two germline ends. CDR3 size: 16 residues. From germline, CDR1 is MGHRA and CDR2 YSYEKL. CDR3 sequence (DNA): TGCGCCAGCAGCCAAGACCTCGGACAAAACACAGATACGCAGTATTTT. Amino acids: CASSQDLGQNTDTQYF.

The chain employs TRBV29-1 and TRBJ2-7, with TRBD1 as a possible D gene (6 bases). CDR1 is SQVTM, CDR2 ANQGSEA, per germline. V dropped 0 bases and J dropped 3 bases, with 12 bases sitting between them. This CDR3 has 14 residues. The CDR3 reads CSVEETGRSYEQYF. The CDR3 DNA reads as TGCAGCGTTGAAGAGACAGGTAGAAGCTACGAGCAGTACTTC.

The rearrangement links TRBV15 to TRBJ1-1; 9 nucleotides align to TRBD1. This CDR3 is 14 amino acids long. V was pared by 3 bases and J by 5 bases, with 4 bases of the junction left unmatched. Germline V CDR1 and CDR2: LNHNV, YYDKDF (reference sequence). The CDR3 reads CATSSGQGSTEAFF. CDR3 sequence (DNA): TGTGCCACCAGCAGCGGACAGGGGTCAACTGAAGCTTTCTTT.

The V and J genes are TRBV29-1 and TRBJ2-7; 7 bases line up with TRBD1. Trimming at V came to 7 bases and at J to 0 bases, leaving 3 bases not matched to a gene. Germline V gene data show CDR1 as SQVTM and CDR2 as ANQGSEA. The CDR3 contains 12 residues. The CDR3 sequence is CSARDSSYEQYF. The CDR3 DNA reads TGCAGCGCCAGGGACAGCTCCTACGAGCAGTACTTC.

The V call is TRBV4-2, the J call TRBJ1-1; D may be TRBD1 (6 bases). Between the trimmed V and J ends, which lost 0 bases and 1 base, there was a span of 12 bases. This CDR3 is 16 amino acids long. Germline values: CDR1 LGHNA, CDR2 YNFKEQ. Here the CDR3 reads CASSQDLQGPNTEAFF. The CDR3 nucleotides read TGTGCCAGCAGCCAAGATCTTCAGGGGCCGAACACTGAAGCTTTCTTT.

The rearrangement uses TRBV6-5 and TRBJ2-7, with D possibly matching TRBD1 (5 bases). The germline V and J ends were trimmed by 0 bases and 2 bases, with 8 bases remaining between them. The CDR3 spans 14 residues. Looked up from germline, CDR1 is MNHEY and CDR2 is SVGAGI. The CDR3 sequence is CASSYSTDAYEQYF. CDR3 DNA sequence: TGTGCCAGCAGTTACTCGACAGACGCCTACGAGCAGTACTTC.

The V gene is TRBV9, the J gene TRBJ1-1, with 7 bases lining up with TRBD1. CDR3 length equals 14 residues. V was clipped by 0 bases and J by 2 bases; unmatched bases: 1. Germline V gene data show CDR1 as SGDLS and CDR2 as YYNGEE. The CDR3 bases are TGTGCCAGCAGCGTAGGGGACAGCAACACTGAAGCTTTCTTT. Protein product: CASSVGDSNTEAFF.

CDR3 coding DNA: TGTGCCAGCGCTCCGACGGACAGGGTTTTATCCTACGAGCAGTACTTC. Its protein is CASAPTDRVLSYEQYF. The V gene is TRBV18, the J gene TRBJ2-7; 8 nucleotides line up with TRBD1. This CDR3 has 16 amino acids. V lost 8 bases to trimming and J lost 1 base; unmatched junction nucleotides: 13. Germline CDR1 KGHSH, CDR2 LQKENI.

V gene TRBV4-3 combines with J gene TRBJ2-5, with a possible D match to TRBD2 (6 bases). Trimming removed 0 bases from V and 5 bases from J, with 16 bases in between. This CDR3 spans 16 amino acids. The germline CDR1 and CDR2 sequences are LGHNA and YSLEER. The CDR3 DNA sequence: TGCGCCAGCAGCCAAGAAGTATGGAGGGCCCGGGAGACCCAGTACTTC. Translated, it gives CASSQEVWRARETQYF.

This chain uses TRBV28 with TRBJ2-3, with no clear D. The CDR3 covers 14 residues. With 6 bases removed from V and 0 bases from J, the gap between germline ends came to 10 bases. Germline V CDR1 and CDR2: MDHEN, SYDVKM. The CDR3 nucleotides are TGTGCCAGCAGAAACATTCCGAGCACAGATACGCAGTATTTT. This translates into CASRNIPSTDTQYF.

The chain uses TRBV7-9 and TRBJ2-3, with 7 bases identical to TRBD1. This CDR3 has 15 residues. The ends lost 10 bases at V and 2 bases at J; junction bases unmatched: 12. CDR1 is SEHNR and CDR2 is FQNEAQ in the germline V gene (reference sequence). CDR3 nucleotides: TGTGCCAACACCGAGGGGGCCTTATACACAGATACGCAGTATTTT. Translating it yields CANTEGALYTDTQYF.

The J gene is TRBJ1-2, the V gene TRBV5-1; 12 positions agree with TRBD1. CDR3 length: 16 residues. The trim removed 4 bases at V and 5 bases at J, leaving 9 bases unmatched. Germline V gives CDR1 SGHRS, CDR2 YFSETQ. CDR3 protein: CASSPGQGADVYGYTF. For the CDR3, the DNA is TGCGCCAGCAGCCCGGGACAGGGGGCGGATGTATATGGCTACACCTTC.

The chain carries TRBV6-1 and TRBJ2-1, with TRBD1 matching over 7 bases. Trimming at V came to 1 base and at J to 12 bases, leaving 15 bases not matched to a gene. This CDR3 contains 16 residues. Germline assignment: CDR1 MNHNS and CDR2 SASEGT. This chain's CDR3 is CASSEDRGYYVIGQFF. The CDR3 DNA reads as TGTGCCAGCAGTGAAGACAGGGGCTACTATGTTATCGGGCAGTTCTTC.